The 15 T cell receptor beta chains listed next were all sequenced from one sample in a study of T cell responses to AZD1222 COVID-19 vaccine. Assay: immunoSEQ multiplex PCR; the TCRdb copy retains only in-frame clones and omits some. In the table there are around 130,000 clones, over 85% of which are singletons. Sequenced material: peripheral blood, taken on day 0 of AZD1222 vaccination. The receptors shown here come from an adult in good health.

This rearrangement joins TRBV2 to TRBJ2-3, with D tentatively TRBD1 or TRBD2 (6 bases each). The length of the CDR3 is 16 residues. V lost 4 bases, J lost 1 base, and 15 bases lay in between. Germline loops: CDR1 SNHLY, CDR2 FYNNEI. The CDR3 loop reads CASSVGIGGGTDTQYF. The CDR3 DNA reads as TGTGCCAGCAGTGTAGGGATCGGGGGCGGCACAGATACGCAGTATTTT.

DNA of the CDR3: TGTGCCAGCAGTGAGAGTACTAGCGGGAGCCATGAGCAGTTCTTC. Translated, it gives CASSESTSGSHEQFF. The chain uses TRBV6-1 and TRBJ2-1; 11 nucleotides line up with TRBD2. Looked up from germline, CDR1 is MNHNS and CDR2 is SASEGT. V shed 3 bases and J 8 bases; nucleotides not matched to a gene: 6. The CDR3 is made up of 15 amino acids.

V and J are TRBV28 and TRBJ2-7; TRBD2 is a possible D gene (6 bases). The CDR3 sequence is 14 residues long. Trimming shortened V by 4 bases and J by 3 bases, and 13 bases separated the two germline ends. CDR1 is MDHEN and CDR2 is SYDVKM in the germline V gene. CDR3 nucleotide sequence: TGTGCCAGCAGTTCGCCGGGACTCCACTACGAGCAGTACTTC. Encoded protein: CASSSPGLHYEQYF.

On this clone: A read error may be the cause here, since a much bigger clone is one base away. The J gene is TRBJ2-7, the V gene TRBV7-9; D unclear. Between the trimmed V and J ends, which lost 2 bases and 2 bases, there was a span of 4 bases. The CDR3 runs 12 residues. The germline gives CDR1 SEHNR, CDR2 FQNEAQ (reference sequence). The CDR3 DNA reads TGTGCCAGCAGCTTAATCCCCTACGAGCAGTACTTC. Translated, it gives CASSLIPYEQYF. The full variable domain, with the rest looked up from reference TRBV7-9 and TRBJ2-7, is DTGVSQNPRHKITKRGQNVTFRCDPISEHNRLYWYRQTLGQGPEFLTYFQNEAQLEKSRLLSDRFSAERPKGSFSTLEIQRTEQGDSAMYLCASSLIPYEQYFGPGTRLTVT.

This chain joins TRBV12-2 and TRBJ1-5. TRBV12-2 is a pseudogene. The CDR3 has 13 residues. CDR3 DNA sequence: TGTGCAAGTCGCTTAGTGGGATCTCAGCCCCAGCATTTT. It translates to CASRLVGSQPQHF.

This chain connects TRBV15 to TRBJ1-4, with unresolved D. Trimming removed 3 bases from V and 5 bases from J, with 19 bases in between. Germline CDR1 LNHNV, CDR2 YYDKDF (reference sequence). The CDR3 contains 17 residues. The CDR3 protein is CATSRDLGTSKNEKLFF. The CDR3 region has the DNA TGTGCCACCAGCAGGGACTTAGGAACATCGAAGAATGAAAAACTGTTTTTT.

CDR3 sequence reads: CASSFSTSLETQYF. The CDR3 DNA reads as TGCGCCAGCAGCTTCAGTACGAGCTTAGAGACCCAGTACTTC. The J gene is TRBJ2-5, the V gene TRBV5-1, with D uncertain. From germline, CDR1 is SGHRS and CDR2 YFSETQ. The CDR3 spans 14 residues. Trimming stripped 2 bases from V and 4 bases from J, with 12 bases between.

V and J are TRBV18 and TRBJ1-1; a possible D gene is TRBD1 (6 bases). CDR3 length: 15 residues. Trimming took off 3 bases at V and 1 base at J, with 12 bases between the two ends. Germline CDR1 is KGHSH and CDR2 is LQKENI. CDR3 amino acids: CASSPGQLANTEAFF. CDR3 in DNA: TGTGCCAGCTCACCTGGACAGTTGGCGAACACTGAAGCTTTCTTT.

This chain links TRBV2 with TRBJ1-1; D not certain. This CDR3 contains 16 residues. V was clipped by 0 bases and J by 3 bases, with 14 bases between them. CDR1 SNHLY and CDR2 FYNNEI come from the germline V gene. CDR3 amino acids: CASSEALDFGYTEAFF. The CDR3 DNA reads TGTGCCAGCAGTGAAGCACTCGACTTTGGGTACACTGAAGCTTTCTTT.

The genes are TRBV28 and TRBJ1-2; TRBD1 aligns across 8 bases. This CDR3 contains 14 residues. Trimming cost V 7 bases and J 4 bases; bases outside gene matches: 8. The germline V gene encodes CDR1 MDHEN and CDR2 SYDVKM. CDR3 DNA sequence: TGTGCCAGCAACCCCACAGGGGGGAGCTATGGCTACACCTTC. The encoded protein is CASNPTGGSYGYTF.

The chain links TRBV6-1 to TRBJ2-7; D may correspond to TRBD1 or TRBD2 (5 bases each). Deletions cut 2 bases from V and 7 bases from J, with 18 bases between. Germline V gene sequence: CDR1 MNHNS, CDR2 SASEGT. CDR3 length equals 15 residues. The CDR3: CASSERGSTSREQYF. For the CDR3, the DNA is TGTGCCAGCAGTGAACGGGGCTCGACGTCCCGGGAGCAGTACTTC.

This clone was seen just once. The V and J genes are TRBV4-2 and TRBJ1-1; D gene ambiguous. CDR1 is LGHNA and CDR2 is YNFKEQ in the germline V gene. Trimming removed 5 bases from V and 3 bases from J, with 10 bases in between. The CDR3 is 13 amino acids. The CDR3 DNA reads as TGTGCCAGCAGCAACGGGCCTTACACTGAAGCTTTCTTT. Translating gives CASSNGPYTEAFF.

For the CDR3, the DNA is TGTGCCAGCAGCTCCCAATCGGGGATCACTGAAGCTTTCTTT. It is translated as CASSSQSGITEAFF. The chain uses TRBV7-3 and TRBJ1-1; no definite D call. Germline V lookup: CDR1 SGHTA, CDR2 FQGTGA. V was shortened by 4 bases and J by 4 bases, with 13 bases between the two germline ends. The CDR3 has 14 residues.

The CDR3 sequence: CASIQASGYNEQFF. The CDR3 nucleotides are TGTGCCAGCATCCAGGCTAGTGGGTACAATGAGCAGTTCTTC. This chain uses TRBV2 with TRBJ2-1, with unresolved D. The CDR3 contains 14 residues. Deletions cut 7 bases from V and 4 bases from J, with 14 bases between. Germline CDR1 SNHLY, CDR2 FYNNEI.

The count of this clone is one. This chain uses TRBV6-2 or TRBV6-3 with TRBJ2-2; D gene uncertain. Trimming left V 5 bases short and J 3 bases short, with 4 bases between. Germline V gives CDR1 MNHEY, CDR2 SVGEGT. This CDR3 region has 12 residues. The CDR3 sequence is CASSLDTGELFF. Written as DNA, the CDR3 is TGTGCCAGCAGTCTGGACACCGGGGAGCTGTTTTTT.